The rows below give T cell receptor beta chains drawn from one sample of a study of T cell responses to AZD1222 COVID-19 vaccine. Libraries were prepared by immunoSEQ multiplex PCR; TCRdb keeps only in-frame clonotypes and omits some of them. The sample carries fewer than 130,000 clones, approximately 90% recorded once. Sequenced here: peripheral blood, sampled 28 days after the second AZD1222 dose. All receptors derive from an adult who received the AZD1222 COVID-19 vaccine. Each CDR3 is given with its conserved first and last residue. The D gene is left open where the match is weak. The listing skips clone size in some rows; elsewhere it reads once, few, many or a size class.

>TRBJ2-2|few|TRBV5-8|TRBD2
CASSLVLAAPNTGELFF
TGTGCCAGCAGCTTGGTTCTAGCGGCCCCGAACACCGGGGAGCTGTTTTTT
>TRBJ2-3|NA|TRBV3-1/TRBV3-2|NA
CASSHLDTQYF
TGTGCCAGCAGCCACTTAGATACGCAGTATTTT
>TRBJ1-4|NA|TRBV6-1|NA
CASSEFGEFWEKLFF
TGTGCCAGCAGTGAATTTGGAGAGTTCTGGGAAAAACTGTTTTTT
>TRBJ2-2|NA|TRBV7-3|NA
CASSLRGANTGELFF
TGTGCCAGCAGCTTACGAGGGGCAAACACCGGGGAGCTGTTTTTT
>TRBJ1-2|NA|TRBV19|NA
CASRDSANYGYTF
TGTGCCAGTAGGGACAGCGCTAACTATGGCTACACCTTC
>TRBJ2-7|NA|TRBV9|NA
CASSPDVASSSYEQYF
TGTGCCAGCAGCCCCGATGTAGCGTCAAGCTCCTACGAGCAGTACTTC
>TRBJ2-3|NA|TRBV6-2/TRBV6-3|TRBD1
CASSYARQGTYTQYF
TGTGCCAGCAGTTACGCCCGACAGGGTACCTATACGCAGTATTTT
>TRBJ1-1|NA|TRBV27|TRBD1
CASSVTGFSTEAFF
TGTGCCAGCAGTGTGACAGGGTTTTCCACTGAAGCTTTCTTT
>TRBJ2-1|NA|TRBV5-4|NA
CASSLLQSSYNEQFF
TGTGCCAGCAGCTTGTTACAAAGCTCCTACAATGAGCAGTTCTTC
>TRBJ2-1|few|TRBV3-1/TRBV3-2|NA
CASSQKPGGNNEQFF
TGTGCCAGCAGCCAGAAACCTGGGGGAAACAATGAGCAGTTCTTC
>TRBJ1-1|NA|TRBV27|NA
CASSLGLTNTEAFF
TGTGCCAGCAGTTTGGGGCTGACGAACACTGAAGCTTTCTTT
>TRBJ2-2|NA|TRBV9|NA
CASSVASRGARTGELFF
TGTGCCAGCAGCGTAGCCTCCCGGGGGGCAAGGACCGGGGAGCTGTTTTTT
>TRBJ1-1|NA|TRBV4-1|NA
CASSLEDRMNTEAFF
TGCGCCAGCAGCCTTGAGGACAGAATGAACACTGAAGCTTTCTTT
>TRBJ1-2|NA|TRBV2|NA
CASSEARIYTF
TGTGCCAGCAGTGAAGCACGAATCTACACCTTC
>TRBJ2-3|NA|TRBV15|TRBD2
CATSREAGVGTDTQYF
TGTGCCACCAGCAGAGAGGCGGGAGTCGGCACAGATACGCAGTATTTT
>TRBJ1-2|NA|TRBV18|TRBD1
CASSPNRQGGDGYTF
TGTGCCAGCTCACCTAACCGACAGGGTGGAGATGGCTACACCTTC
>TRBJ1-3|NA|TRBV5-4|NA
CASSLQGSGNTIYF
TGTGCCAGCAGCCTACAGGGTTCTGGAAACACCATATATTTT
>TRBJ2-1|few|TRBV5-1|NA
CASSLAPLDLLKEQFF
TGCGCCAGCAGCTTGGCCCCACTAGACCTCCTCAAGGAGCAGTTCTTC
>TRBJ2-7|NA|TRBV28|NA
CASSLRADNSYEQYF
TGTGCCAGCAGTTTAAGAGCAGACAATTCCTACGAGCAGTACTTC
>TRBJ1-1|NA|TRBV5-4|TRBD1
CASLTQGGTEAFF
TGTGCCAGCCTGACCCAGGGGGGCACTGAAGCTTTCTTT